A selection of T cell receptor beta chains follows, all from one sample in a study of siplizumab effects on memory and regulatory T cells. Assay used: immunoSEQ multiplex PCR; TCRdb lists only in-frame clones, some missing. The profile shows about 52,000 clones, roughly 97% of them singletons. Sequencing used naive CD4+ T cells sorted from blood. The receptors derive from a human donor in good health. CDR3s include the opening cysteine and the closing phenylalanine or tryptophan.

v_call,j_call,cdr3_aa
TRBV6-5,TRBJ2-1,CASTNRAGHNEQFF
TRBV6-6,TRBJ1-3,CASSSRQGWGNTIYF
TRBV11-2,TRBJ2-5,CASSPWGGAGETQYF
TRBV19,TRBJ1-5,CASKTDRGIYSNQPQHF
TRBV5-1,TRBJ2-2,CASRFRENTGELFF
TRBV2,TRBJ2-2,CASSQFLVENTGELFF
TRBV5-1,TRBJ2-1,CASAQVGRGYNEQFF
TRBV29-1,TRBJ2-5,CSGLQGARETQYF
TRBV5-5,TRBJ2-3,CASSLRVAGQQDTQYF
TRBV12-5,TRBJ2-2,CASGLKSLDGELFF
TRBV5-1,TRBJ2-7,CASSLGNPEGYEQYF
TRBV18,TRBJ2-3,CASSPRGGEDTQYF
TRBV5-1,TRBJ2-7,CASSLAGGGQGRYEQYF
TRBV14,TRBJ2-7,CASGQVYEQYF
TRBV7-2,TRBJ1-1,CASSLSLNTEAFF
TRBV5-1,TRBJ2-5,CASSYTWETQYF